The source of this T cell receptor (beta chain) is a study of blood T cell repertoires in COVID-19. The wider study: The samples span acute and convalescent COVID-19 from the United States, Italy and Spain. The cDNA or gDNA used as material had been derived from T cells, B-cell-depleted T cells, or PBMCs.

In the authors' workflow: Reference gene primer amplification in the assay estimated nucleated cell counts. Method: immunoSEQ multiplex PCR; TCRdb's copy keeps in-frame clones and lacks some. That table gives V, J and clone size, and the DNA gave D and trimming. The sample yields over 350,000 clones, 86% seen once. This TCR was sampled from a woman aged 30 to 39 with active or convalescent COVID-19. The sequenced sample was peripheral blood.

Here the CDR3 reads CASSWTDYYGYTF. DNA for the CDR3: TGTGCCAGCAGCTGGACAGATTACTATGGCTACACCTTC. The chain is built from TRBV7-2 and TRBJ1-2, with D possibly matching TRBD1 (6 bases). CDR3 length: 13 amino acids. Germline assignment: CDR1 SGHTA and CDR2 FQGNSA. Trimming removed 4 bases at V and 3 bases at J, with 9 bases between.